One sample yielded the 2 T cell receptor beta chains listed below, sequenced in a study of T cells in Graves' hyperthyroidism and ophthalmopathy. RNA transcripts yielded amplified TCR beta CDR3 regions. HTBI primers were the set used in a first-round RT-PCR of the TCR CDR3. TCRdb redid the calling of the multiplex PCR reads with MiXCR, one entry per CDR3 protein. The table has about 560,000 distinct CDR3 sequences, just over 45% seen once. Sequencing was performed on peripheral blood or thyroid tissue (not recorded which). The receptors come from a woman between 18 and 29 years old with Graves' hyperthyroidism.

This clonotype has a count of ten or more. The CDR3 loop reads CAISDEKGGDYGYTF. The CDR3, as DNA: TGTGCCATCAGTGATGAAAAGGGCGGAGACTATGGCTACACCTTC. The chain links TRBV10-3 to TRBJ1-2; D remains unclear. The CDR3 consists of 15 residues. Germline CDR1 is ENHRY and CDR2 is SYGVKD. Between the trimmed V and J ends, which lost 3 bases and 3 bases, there was a span of 14 bases.

The CDR3 sequence is CASSPRTGPHQPQHF. CDR3 DNA: TGTGCCAGTAGTCCCCGGACAGGCCCCCATCAGCCCCAGCATTTT. The chain links TRBV19 to TRBJ1-5; 7 bases are shared with TRBD1. The CDR3 is made up of 15 amino acids. J was trimmed by 5 bases and V by 5 bases; bases with no gene match: 9. Germline CDR1 is LNHDA and CDR2 is SQIVND (reference sequence).